Only a few counts were recorded for the clone carrying this T cell receptor (beta chain). Its specificity is not known. Using its own MiXCR run on the 5' RACE reads, TCRdb lists one record per CDR3 protein. In the table there are about 340,000 distinct CDR3 sequences, more than 20% of which are singletons. The sample is drawn from a study of T-cell memory formation after mild COVID-19. Notes on the study in general: A second wave expanding day 15 to 37 was CD4+-biased; contracting clones were balanced. Pre-infection memory carried some responding clones, suggesting that cross-reactive memory joined.

CDR1 is SGDLS and CDR2 is YYNGEE in the germline V gene. The CDR3 contains 15 residues. The V end lost 3 bases, the J end lost 8 bases, and 18 bases lay between the germline ends. The sequence was obtained from an adult woman who had mild COVID-19 (a few samples of this study predate the infection). Cell type and time point are not known. The V and J genes are TRBV9 and TRBJ2-1; tentatively, D is TRBD2 (6 bases). The sequenced sample consisted of PBMCs or a T cell subset sorted from them (not recorded which). CDR3 residues: CASSARQGGIDEQFF. The CDR3 DNA sequence: TGTGCCAGCAGCGCCCGACAAGGAGGGATAGATGAGCAGTTCTTC. The complete variable domain, with remaining parts taken from reference TRBV9 and TRBJ2-1, reads DSGVTQTPKHLITATGQRVTLRCSPRSGDLSVYWYQQSLDQGLQFLIQYYNGEERAKGNILERFSAQQFPDLHSELNLSSLELGDSALYFCASSARQGGIDEQFFGPGTRLTVL.